This passage covers 20 T cell receptor beta chains from one sample sequenced in a study of cytomegalovirus exposure and HLA in healthy donors. PCR was performed using 60 Vbeta and 13 Jbeta primers. The repertoire was sequenced with immunoSEQ multiplex PCR; TCRdb's copy has only in-frame clones and lacks some. The profile shows about 200,000 clones, 60% to 80% of them singletons. Sequencing used PBMCs. The source of these receptors is a woman younger than 45 in good health and CMV-seronegative.

The chain links TRBV18 to TRBJ1-5, with D unclear. CDR1 KGHSH and CDR2 LQKENI come from the germline V gene. The CDR3 totals 16 residues. Trimming removed 0 bases from V and 2 bases from J, with 11 bases in between. CDR3 sequence (DNA): TGTGCCAGCTCACCACCGGGGAGCTTTGGCAATCAGCCCCAGCATTTT. Amino acid sequence: CASSPPGSFGNQPQHF.

This clone occurred a few times. The chain carries TRBV10-3 and TRBJ2-1, with TRBD2 identical over 11 bases. J was trimmed by 4 bases and V by 10 bases; bases with no gene match: 6. CDR3 length: 14 amino acids. CDR1 is ENHRY and CDR2 is SYGVKD in the germline V gene. CDR3 DNA sequence: TGTGCCAAATCGACTAGCGGGGATTACAATGAGCAGTTCTTC. Its protein product is CAKSTSGDYNEQFF.

The chain links TRBV9 to TRBJ2-7, with D maybe TRBD1 (5 bases). Germline V gives CDR1 SGDLS, CDR2 YYNGEE. Trimming took off 0 bases at V and 4 bases at J, with 8 bases between the two ends. The CDR3 sequence is 13 residues long. DNA for the CDR3: TGTGCCAGCAGCGTAGTGTCAGGGTACGAGCAGTACTTC. As protein: CASSVVSGYEQYF.

This clone has more than one count but fewer than ten. The chain employs TRBV4-2 and TRBJ2-5; TRBD2 aligns across 14 bases. CDR1 is LGHNA, CDR2 YNFKEQ, per germline. Losses at the gene ends were 3 bases for V and 4 bases for J; bases not matched to a gene: 7. This CDR3 contains 17 residues. The CDR3 sequence: CASSHGTSGSLIETQYF. The CDR3 bases are TGTGCCAGCAGCCACGGGACTAGCGGGAGTTTGATAGAGACCCAGTACTTC.

J is TRBJ2-7 and V is TRBV29-1, with TRBD2 identical over 12 bases. This CDR3 is built from 14 residues. After removal of 1 base from V and 4 bases from J, the junction contained 2 bases not matched to a gene. Looked up from germline, CDR1 is SQVTM and CDR2 is ANQGSEA. CDR3 amino acids: CSVEAGLAGYEQYF. DNA of the CDR3: TGCAGCGTTGAAGCTGGACTAGCGGGGTACGAGCAGTACTTC.

This clone was detected a few times. V gene TRBV5-1 combines with J gene TRBJ1-5, with 7 bases aligning to TRBD1. From germline, CDR1 is SGHRS and CDR2 YFSETQ. CDR3 size: 14 residues. V dropped 3 bases and J dropped 2; count of bases not matched to a gene: 2. The CDR3 loop is CASSSGQGNQPQHF. CDR3 sequence (DNA): TGCGCCAGCAGCTCCGGACAGGGCAATCAGCCCCAGCATTTT.

The chain links TRBV11-2 to TRBJ1-2, with D possibly matching TRBD1 (5 bases). The CDR3 runs 14 residues. Germline CDR1 reads SGHAT; CDR2 reads FQNNGV. Trimming cost V 3 bases and J 8 bases, with 16 bases left between them. In nucleotides, the CDR3 is TGTGCCAGCAGCTTGGGCAGGGCCCCTCTAGGCTACACCTTC. Translation: CASSLGRAPLGYTF.

This clone was seen only a few times. This rearrangement joins TRBV29-1 to TRBJ2-5; 7 bases agree with TRBD1. CDR3 size: 13 residues. Germline-derived CDR1 and CDR2 are SQVTM and ANQGSEA. The trim removed 6 bases at V and 5 bases at J, leaving 9 bases unmatched. CDR3 in amino acids: CSVRQGGRETQYF. The CDR3 DNA reads TGCAGCGTACGACAGGGCGGGCGGGAGACCCAGTACTTC.

This clone has just a few counts. This chain's CDR3 is CASSHDWYGYTF. As DNA, the CDR3 is TGTGCCAGCAGCCATGACTGGTATGGCTACACCTTC. The V and J genes are TRBV4-2 and TRBJ1-2; unclear D gene. This CDR3 contains 12 residues. Germline CDR1 is LGHNA and CDR2 is YNFKEQ. Trimming left V 3 bases short and J 5 bases short, with 7 bases between.

The V gene is TRBV6-5, the J gene TRBJ2-5, with D maybe TRBD1 (5 bases). The V end was cut by 6 bases, the J end by 5 bases, with 10 bases between. The CDR3 extends over 12 amino acids. Germline V CDR1 and CDR2: MNHEY, SVGAGI. The CDR3 here is CASRIAGETQYF. The CDR3 DNA reads as TGTGCCAGCAGAATCGCAGGGGAGACCCAGTACTTC.

This clone came up once. The chain couples TRBV6-1 to TRBJ2-1; tentatively, D is TRBD2 (6 bases). The V gene's germline CDR1 is MNHNS and CDR2 SASEGT. The CDR3 has 14 amino acids. Trimming stripped 7 bases from V and 5 bases from J, with 15 bases between. DNA of the CDR3: TGTGCCAGCACTCCGGGAGTATCCAACAATGAGCAGTTCTTC. Translation gives CASTPGVSNNEQFF.

The chain recombines TRBV5-4 with TRBJ2-7; 8 positions match TRBD2. The CDR3 covers 15 residues. With V trimmed by 4 bases and J by 0 bases, 6 bases remained unmatched. Germline CDR1 and CDR2: SGHNT and YYREEE (reference sequence). The CDR3 region is CASSRPLADSYEQYF. In DNA form, the CDR3 reads TGTGCCAGCAGCCGACCACTAGCGGACTCCTACGAGCAGTACTTC. The full variable domain, rest sourced from reference TRBV5-4 and TRBJ2-7, is ETGVTQSPTHLIKTRGQQVTLRCSSQSGHNTVSWYQQALGQGPQFIFQYYREEENGRGNFPPRFSGLQFPNYSSELNVNALELDDSALYLCASSRPLADSYEQYFGPGTRLTVT.

The gene calls are TRBV5-1 and TRBJ1-1; the D gene is possibly TRBD1 (6 bases). This CDR3 region has 14 residues. V was cut by 5 bases and J by 7 bases, with 18 bases left in between. Germline CDR1 reads SGHRS; CDR2 reads YFSETQ. This CDR3 reads CASRPAQGYGEAFF. The DNA of the CDR3 is TGCGCCAGCAGGCCTGCCCAGGGGTACGGTGAAGCTTTCTTT.

J is TRBJ2-7 and V is TRBV19; no firm D call. The CDR3 length is 12 residues. V lost 5 bases to trimming and J lost 5 bases, with 10 bases between them. The germline V gene encodes CDR1 LNHDA and CDR2 SQIVND (reference sequence). The CDR3 nucleotides read TGTGCCAGTAGTCAGGTTCCCCACGAGCAGTACTTC. Protein: CASSQVPHEQYF.

The genes are TRBV5-6 and TRBJ2-3; D not certain. The CDR3 spans 13 residues. The germline V gene encodes CDR1 SGHDT and CDR2 YYEEEE. V shed 4 bases and J shed 0 bases, with 6 bases lying between them. CDR3 amino acids: CASSPGSTDTQYF. CDR3 nucleotides: TGTGCCAGCAGCCCCGGGAGCACAGATACGCAGTATTTT.

V usage is TRBV9 and J usage is TRBJ1-3, with TRBD1 matching over 7 bases. Unmatched junction bases numbered 12, after V lost 1 base and J lost 5 bases. CDR1 and CDR2 from the germline V gene are SGDLS and YYNGEE. The length of the CDR3 is 17 residues. CDR3 coding DNA: TGTGCCAGCAGCGTATGGGACAGTCGGCCTAGCCGAAACACCATATATTTT. Its translation: CASSVWDSRPSRNTIYF.

This clone came up a few times. The chain employs TRBV28 and TRBJ2-7, with 9 bases matching TRBD1. Trimming at V came to 4 bases and at J to 6 bases, leaving 7 bases not matched to a gene. Looked up from germline, CDR1 is MDHEN and CDR2 is SYDVKM. The length of the CDR3 is 14 residues. CDR3 sequence reads: CASSSGQGLLEQYF. Written as DNA, the CDR3 is TGTGCCAGCAGTTCCGGACAGGGGCTACTCGAGCAGTACTTC.

CDR3 amino acids: CASRQGYNEQFF. CDR3 nucleotide sequence: TGTGCCAGCCGACAGGGGTACAATGAGCAGTTCTTC. The chain carries TRBV5-4 and TRBJ2-1; 8 nucleotides agree with TRBD1. Germline V gives CDR1 SGHNT, CDR2 YYREEE (reference sequence). The CDR3 runs 12 residues. After removal of 7 bases from V and 4 bases from J, the junction contained 1 base not matched to a gene.

CDR3 loop: CASSRGHLNTEAFF. The CDR3 coding sequence is TGTGCCAGCAGTCGGGGACATCTGAACACTGAAGCTTTCTTT. This chain uses TRBV6-5 with TRBJ1-1, with D tentatively TRBD1 (6 bases). Germline V gives CDR1 MNHEY, CDR2 SVGAGI. The CDR3 contains 14 residues. V lost 5 bases and J lost 0, with 10 bases in between.

This chain uses TRBV16 with TRBJ1-1, with D perhaps matching TRBD1 (5 bases). V lost 5 bases to trimming and J lost 3 bases, with 10 bases between them. The length of the CDR3 is 13 residues. CDR1 is KGHSY, CDR2 FQNENV, per germline. The CDR3 bases are TGTGCCAGCAGCAAACAAGGGGACACTGAAGCTTTCTTT. It codes for CASSKQGDTEAFF. The variable domain in full, completed from reference TRBV16 and TRBJ1-1, reads GEEVAQTPKHLVRGEGQKAKLYCAPIKGHSYVFWYQQVLKNEFKFLISFQNENVFDETGMPKERFSAKCLPNSPCSLEIQATKLEDSAVYFCASSKQGDTEAFFGQGTRLTVV.